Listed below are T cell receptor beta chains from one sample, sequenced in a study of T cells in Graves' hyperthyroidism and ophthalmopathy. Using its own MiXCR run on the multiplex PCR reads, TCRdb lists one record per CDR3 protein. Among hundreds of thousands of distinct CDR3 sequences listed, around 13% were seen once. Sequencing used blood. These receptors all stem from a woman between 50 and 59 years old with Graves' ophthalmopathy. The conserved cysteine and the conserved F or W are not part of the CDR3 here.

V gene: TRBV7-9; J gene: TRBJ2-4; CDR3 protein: ASSLGGSGSAKNIQY
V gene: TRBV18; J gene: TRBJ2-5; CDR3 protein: ASSPSREETQY
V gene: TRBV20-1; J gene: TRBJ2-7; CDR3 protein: SAFTGQGTVSEQY
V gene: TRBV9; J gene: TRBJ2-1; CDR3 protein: ASSPTMLRRAYNEQF
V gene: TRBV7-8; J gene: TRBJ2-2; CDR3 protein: ASGDTGELF
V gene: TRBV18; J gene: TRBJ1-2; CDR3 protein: ASSPLQGANGYT
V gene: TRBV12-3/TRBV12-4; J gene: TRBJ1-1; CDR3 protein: ASSRVSNTEAF
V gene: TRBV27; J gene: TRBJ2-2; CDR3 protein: ASSLYRVATGELF
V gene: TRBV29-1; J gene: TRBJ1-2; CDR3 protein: SVEGAYGYT
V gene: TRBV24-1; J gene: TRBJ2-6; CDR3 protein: ATSDSLEGSGANVLT
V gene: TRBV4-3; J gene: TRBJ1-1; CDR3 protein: ASSQEQRQGFSYTEAF
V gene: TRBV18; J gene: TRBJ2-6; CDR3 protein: ASSSLEGSGANVLT
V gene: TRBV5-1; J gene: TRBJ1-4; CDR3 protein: ASSFGGPVHEKLF
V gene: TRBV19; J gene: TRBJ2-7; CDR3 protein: ASSTGTGASYEQY
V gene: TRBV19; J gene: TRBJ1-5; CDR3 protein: ASSGSRNQPQH
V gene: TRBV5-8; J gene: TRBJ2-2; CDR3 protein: ASSLGRALGELF
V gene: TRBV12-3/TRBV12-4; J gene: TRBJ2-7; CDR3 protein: ASSLLAGHEQY
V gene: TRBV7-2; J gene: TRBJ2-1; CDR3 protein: ASSLLTFSEPPGEQF
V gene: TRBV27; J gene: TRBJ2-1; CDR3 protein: ASSYGGRSYNEQF
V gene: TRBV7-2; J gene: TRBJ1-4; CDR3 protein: ASSLQDATNEKLF
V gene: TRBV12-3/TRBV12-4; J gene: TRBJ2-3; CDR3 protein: ASSLGGNPGDTQY
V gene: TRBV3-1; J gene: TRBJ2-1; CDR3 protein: ASSRTPSSYNEQF
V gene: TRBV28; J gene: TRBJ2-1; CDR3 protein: ASSYTGMNNEQF
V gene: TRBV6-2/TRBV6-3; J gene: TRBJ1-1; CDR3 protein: ASSYSSVKNTEAF
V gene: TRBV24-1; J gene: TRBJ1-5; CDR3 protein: ATYYGQGHLNQPQH
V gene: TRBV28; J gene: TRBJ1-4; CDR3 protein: ASSLQGATTNEKLF
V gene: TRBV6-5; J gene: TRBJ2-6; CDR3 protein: ASSYSGWTKGSGANVLT
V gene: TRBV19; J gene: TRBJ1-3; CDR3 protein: ASSIRTTGTKGGNTIY
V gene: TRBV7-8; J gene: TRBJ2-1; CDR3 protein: ASNPIAGYNEQF
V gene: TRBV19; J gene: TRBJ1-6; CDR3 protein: ASSIRGRDSPLH
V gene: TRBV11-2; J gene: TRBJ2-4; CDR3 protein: ASSFRGRTVAKNIQY
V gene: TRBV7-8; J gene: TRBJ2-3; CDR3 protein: ASSLRRGQSVPDTQY
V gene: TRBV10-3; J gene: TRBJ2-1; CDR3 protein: AISPGPPNEQF
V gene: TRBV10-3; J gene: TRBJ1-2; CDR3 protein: AISEIRAPNYGYT
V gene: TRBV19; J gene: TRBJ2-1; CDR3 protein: ASSIGSTSGYNEQF
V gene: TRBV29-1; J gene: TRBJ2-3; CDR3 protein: SVEGPGEDTQY
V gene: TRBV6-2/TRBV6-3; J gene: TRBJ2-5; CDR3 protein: ASSYAREGPRETQY
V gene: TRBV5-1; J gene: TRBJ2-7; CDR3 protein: ASRPITSVHEQY
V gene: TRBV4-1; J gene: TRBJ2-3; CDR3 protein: ASSQDEGYGTDTQY
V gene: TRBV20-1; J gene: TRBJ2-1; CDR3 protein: SARDWRETGSYNEQF
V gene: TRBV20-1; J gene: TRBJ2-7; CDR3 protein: SARPDRSYEQY
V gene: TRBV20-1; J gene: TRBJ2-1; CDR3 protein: SARPPTSGTLNNEQF
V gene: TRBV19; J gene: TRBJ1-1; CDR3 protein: ASRPQQGRTEAF
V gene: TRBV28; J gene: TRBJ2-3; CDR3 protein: ASRRPPGLHTQY
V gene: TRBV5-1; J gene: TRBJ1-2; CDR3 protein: ASSRGQGGYT
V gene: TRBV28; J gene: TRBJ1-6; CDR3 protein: ASSLAAEGSPLH
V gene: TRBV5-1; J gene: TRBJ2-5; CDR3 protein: ASSFSGTHGETQY
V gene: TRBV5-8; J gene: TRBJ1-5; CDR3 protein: ASSSRQGVRQPQH
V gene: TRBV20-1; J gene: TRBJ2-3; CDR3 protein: SARDLGLAGGSTDTQY
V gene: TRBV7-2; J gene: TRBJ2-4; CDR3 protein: ASSTRSVPADIQY
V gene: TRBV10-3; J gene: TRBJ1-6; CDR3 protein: AISLANGAGDSPLH
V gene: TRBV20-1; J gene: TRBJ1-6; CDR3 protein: SARDRRTDYNSPLH
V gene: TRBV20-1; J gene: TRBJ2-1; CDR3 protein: SARDRQGRNEQF
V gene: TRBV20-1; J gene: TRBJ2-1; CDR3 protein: SARPRSYNEQF
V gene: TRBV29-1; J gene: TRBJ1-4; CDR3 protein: SVRQATNEKLF